The present T cell receptor (beta chain) was sequenced within a study of CD8 T cells in Susac syndrome (dated by TCRdb to 2018 to 2020). With respect to the entire study: Whether CD8+ T cell activation and differentiation in Susac syndrome was antigen driven was tested using repertoire sequencing. The full study reports these points: The number of individuals in the TCR sequencing and HLA analysis was recognized as being relatively small.

RNA was extracted using the RNeasy kit, and roughly 0.5 to 1 ug of the RNA was reverse transcribed with random hexamers. TCR beta CDR3 regions were amplified with the immunoSEQ multiplex PCR assay covering 54 Vbeta and 13 Jbeta segments. PCR amplification bias was corrected using a synthetic template baseline for primer optimization and computational correction. As for the authors' bioinformatics: Reads were assigned to V, D and J genes according to IMGT and analyzed in immunoSEQ Analyzer, with only productive sequences retained. To calculate clonality, Shannon entropy was normalized by log2 of the number of productive unique sequences and then subtracted from one. For each patient and control, public and private clones were evaluated among the 100 most prevalent clones. Susac-specific clones were defined as absent from healthy and MS cohorts, approximately 1,000 published viral clones and other ImmuneACCESS disease sequences. TCRdb took the public reads, trimmed them with fastp at Q25, ran MiXCR for clone calling and kept in-frame beta chains. Entries that share a CDR3 protein sequence are merged under the most common genes and DNA. Clone size and V and J calls follow TCRdb, not the original study. The sample has about 200,000 distinct CDR3 sequences on record, roughly 96% of them singletons. Together, the top ten hold around 0.093% of the sample.

This clonotype has a single count. Its binding antigen is unknown. No much larger clone exists at a distance of one base, and base qualities are not known. One read is thin evidence. Including cysteine and valine, the CDR3 has 12 amino acids. Only CDR3 DNA remains: 36 bases, in frame from the first base. Sequences KGHDR (CDR1) and SFDVKD (CDR2) are obtained from the germline V gene. Trimming costs V 5 bases and J 0 bases, and their ends lie 4 bases apart. Peripheral blood CD8+ and CD4+ T cells from healthy donors, Susac syndrome patients and multiple sclerosis patients were profiled using high-throughput TCR beta sequencing. Healthy donors were included as age- and sex-matched controls. Bulk CD8+ and CD4+ T cells were purified magnetically by negative isolation, whereas CD8+ TEMRA cells were enriched by FACS. Blood was collected in EDTA tubes and processed within 24 hours, with PBMCs isolated through density gradient centrifugation. PBMCs intended for TCR sequencing were cryopreserved in liquid nitrogen and thawed later in a water bath at 37 degrees C. Purity of sorted or isolated CD4+, CD8+ and CD8+ TEMRA cells was at least 90%.

Sequenced: CD4+ T cells from PBMCs. The source is a human donor in good health. The chain uses TRBV24-1 and TRBJ2-7, with the D gene too uncertain to name. The CDR3 in this case is CATSGFSYEQYV. The DNA reads as follows: TGTGCCACCAGTGGGTTCTCCTACGAGCAGTACGTC.